This T cell receptor beta chain was recovered during a study of tumor and adjacent non-tumor tissue in lung cancer. A modified ARM-PCR protocol with three rounds of nested PCR amplified TCRbeta. Via MiXCR, TCRdb re-called the multiplex PCR reads, giving one row per CDR3 protein. The data contain 95,000 to 150,000 distinct CDR3 sequences, 66% of them singletons. This CDR3 contains 14 residues. The germline CDR1 and CDR2 sequences are SGHAT and FQNNGV. RNA was extracted from bulk tissue without any cell sorting. About this clonotype itself: Relative to the germline gene, one junction end is altered; a read error may explain this.

Source material: lung tumor tissue. The chain links TRBV11-2 to TRBJ2-3; 10 bases are a match to TRBD2. This clonotype originated in a young man with non-small cell lung cancer. The CDR3 DNA follows: TGCGTCAGCAGCGATCCGGGACTAGCGGATACGCAGTATTTT. Amino acid sequence: CVSSDPGLADTQYF.